These T cell receptor beta chains were read from a single sample in a study of shared clonotypes between healthy human individuals. TCRdb's table, derived via immunoSEQ multiplex PCR, lists solely in-frame clones and lacks some. The sample consists of 640,000 or so clones, 72% of them appearing once. Material: memory CD4+ T cells sorted from blood. All receptors derive from a woman aged 25 to 39 in good health. Both conserved end residues are part of each CDR3. Each record gives: V gene, clone size, CDR3 length, CDR3 protein. A clone size is listed for some rows: how often the clone was seen (once, few, many), or a class if it is expanded.

TRBV5-1,NA,17,CASSFLTSGGSYNEQFF
TRBV5-1,NA,13,CASSLVGTYGYTF
TRBV2,once,14,CASSARVNTGELFF
TRBV5-1,NA,12,CASSRNEDTQYF
TRBV2,NA,15,CASSEIEGPNQPQHF
TRBV18,NA,18,CASSPWASGRGGYNEQFF
TRBV5-1,NA,15,CASSRSGDWNEKLFF
TRBV2,NA,14,CASSSRGSSYEQYF
TRBV30,NA,13,CAWTVDRGHEQFF
TRBV2,NA,19,CASSGPKGAGLAGEETQYF
TRBV5-1,NA,15,CASSSRIGVNTEAFF
TRBV2,NA,13,CASSSFSYNEQYF
TRBV11-2,few,14,CASSLREDEREQYF
TRBV30,NA,19,CAWSPTPGLAGGSVGELFF
TRBV5-1,NA,14,CASTLADSIYEQYF
TRBV4-2,NA,14,CASSQAGGSTEAFF
TRBV9,once,14,CASSVVGEGETQYF
TRBV7-9,NA,15,CASSLEASTNEKLFF
TRBV10-1,NA,14,CASSATSGTYEQYF
TRBV5-1,NA,19,CASSLAEGVAGGQYNEQFF
TRBV30,NA,13,CAWSVRVGQPQHF
TRBV7-8,NA,16,CASSPHPDRISSGYTF
TRBV9,NA,12,CASSVERRGYTF
TRBV18,NA,16,CASSPRDWGTSYEQYF
TRBV10-3,NA,14,CAISESTLAYGYTF
TRBV11-2,few,14,CASSLAGTAYEQYF
TRBV6-1,NA,13,CASSWTSSYEQYF
TRBV28,once,17,CASSIRQTPTLMKPQHF
TRBV6-5,few,14,CASSYRRENNEQFF
TRBV2,NA,12,CASTGLAYEQYF
TRBV6-6,many,14,CASSRDRVNTEAFF
TRBV6-6,NA,14,CASSYGRLDYGYTF
TRBV10-3,NA,18,CAISEGWDPGVRSYGYTF
TRBV5-1,NA,15,CASSLAKGEKGEQFF
TRBV2,NA,16,CASSAGLAGGHNEQFF
TRBV19,NA,14,CASRGQGSNQPQHF
TRBV29-1,few,12,CSVAKTVDGYTF
TRBV7-9,NA,17,CASSLVLDTSRAGELFF
TRBV28,NA,16,CASNLQRTGRNEKLFF
TRBV5-1,NA,18,CASSLGPIPSTGTYEQYF
TRBV19,NA,14,CASRGGALTQPQHF
TRBV5-6,NA,15,CASSTTTSGRQTQYF
TRBV5-6,NA,15,CASSWSSGALYEQYF
TRBV9,NA,18,CASSVLDVLSSGANVLTF
TRBV2,NA,14,CASSTGSRDQPQHF
TRBV14,few,17,CASSQDYRVSARETQYF
TRBV7-9,NA,14,CASSRGLAGDEQYF